The rows below give T cell receptor beta chains drawn from one sample of a study of blood T cell repertoires in COVID-19. The table came from immunoSEQ multiplex PCR; TCRdb's copy has only in-frame clones and leaves some out. The top ten hold under 3% of the sample, which has about 270,000 clones, roughly 86% seen once. The source material was PBMCs or T cells enriched from blood (not recorded which). The source is a woman between 18 and 30 years old who had recovered from COVID-19. Each CDR3 is given with its conserved first and last residue. A D gene is named only where the DNA matches it firmly. Size is omitted from some rows. Given values are once, few, many or a class for expanded clones.

J	size	D	V	DNA	CDR3
TRBJ2-4	NA	TRBD2	TRBV12-5	TGTGCTAGTGGTTTGCATAGCGGGGGGCCCGAAGGCATTCAGTACTTC	CASGLHSGGPEGIQYF
TRBJ2-1	once	NA	TRBV28	TGTGCCAGCAGTAATTTAATTATCTACAATGAGCAGTTCTTC	CASSNLIIYNEQFF
TRBJ2-7	once	NA	TRBV7-2	TGTGCCAGCAGCTTAGGAGCGCTCTACGAGCAGTACTTC	CASSLGALYEQYF
TRBJ1-2	NA	NA	TRBV19	TGTGCCAGTAGTCAAGCGGGCGTTAACTATGGCTACACCTTC	CASSQAGVNYGYTF
TRBJ1-3	NA	NA	TRBV30	TGTGCCTGGAGTGTACCCACGACAGGTCGCGGAAACACCATATATTTT	CAWSVPTTGRGNTIYF
TRBJ2-6	NA	NA	TRBV27	TGTGCCACATGCAGGTCCTGGGGGGCCAACGTCCTGACTTTC	CATCRSWGANVLTF
TRBJ2-7	NA	TRBD1	TRBV4-1	TGCGCCAGCAGCCAATACGTATCTGGACAGGGGGCCTACGAGCAGTACTTC	CASSQYVSGQGAYEQYF
TRBJ2-5	NA	TRBD2	TRBV7-2	TGTGCCAGCAGCTTTAGGACTAGCGGGATGGGACAAGAGACCCAGTACTTC	CASSFRTSGMGQETQYF
TRBJ2-3	NA	NA	TRBV3-1/TRBV3-2	TGTGCCAGCACCGACGGTGCGGGGCGGGGCACAGATACGCAGTATTTT	CASTDGAGRGTDTQYF
TRBJ1-2	NA	TRBD1	TRBV2	TGTGCCCGGGACAGCGACTCTAACTATGGCTACACCTTC	CARDSDSNYGYTF
TRBJ1-1	NA	TRBD1	TRBV29-1	TGCAGCCTACGGACAGGGGGAGGTACTGAAGCTTTCTTT	CSLRTGGGTEAFF
TRBJ2-7	NA	TRBD2	TRBV27	TGTGCCAGCAGTTCTATAGCGGGAGTACCCTACGAGCAGTACTTC	CASSSIAGVPYEQYF
TRBJ2-7	NA	TRBD2	TRBV5-1	TGCGCCAGCAGCCCGAGGGGCGGGGGCTACGAGCAGTACTTC	CASSPRGGGYEQYF
TRBJ1-1	NA	NA	TRBV7-9	TGTGCCAGCAGCTCGAACACCCAGGGGGAAGCTTTCTTT	CASSSNTQGEAFF
TRBJ2-7	NA	TRBD2	TRBV11-2	TGTGCCAGCAGCTTGCGGGGGATCTACGAGCAGTACTTC	CASSLRGIYEQYF